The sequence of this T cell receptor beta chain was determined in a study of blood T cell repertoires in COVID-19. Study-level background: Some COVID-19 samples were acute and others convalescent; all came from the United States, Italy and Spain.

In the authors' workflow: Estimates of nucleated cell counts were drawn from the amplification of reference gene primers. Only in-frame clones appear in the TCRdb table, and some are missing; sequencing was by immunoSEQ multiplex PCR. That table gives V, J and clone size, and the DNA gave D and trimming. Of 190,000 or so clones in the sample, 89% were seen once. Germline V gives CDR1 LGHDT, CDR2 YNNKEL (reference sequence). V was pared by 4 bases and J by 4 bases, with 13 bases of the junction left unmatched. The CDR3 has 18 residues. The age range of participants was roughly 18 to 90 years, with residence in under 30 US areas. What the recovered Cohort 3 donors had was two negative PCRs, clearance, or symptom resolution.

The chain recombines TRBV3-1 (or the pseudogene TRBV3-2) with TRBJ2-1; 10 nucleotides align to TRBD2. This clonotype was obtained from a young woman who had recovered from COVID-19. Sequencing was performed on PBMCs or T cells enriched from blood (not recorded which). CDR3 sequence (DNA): TGTGCCAGCAGCCCAATGAGCAGCGGGGGGGCGGTATACAATGAGCAGTTCTTC. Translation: CASSPMSSGGAVYNEQFF.